Following are 25 T cell receptor beta chains from one sample sequenced in a study of CD8 T cells in ankylosing spondylitis (dated by TCRdb to the late 2010s). General study outcomes and caveats: A TCR beta motif of about 8 highly homologous amino acid variants appeared characteristic of blood from ankylosing spondylitis patients.

Their antigens are not known. The library was built by means of 5' RACE. Sequencing took place on an Illumina HiSeq 2500. The public reads were reanalyzed by TCRdb: fastp trimming at Q25, MiXCR alignment, in-frame beta chains only. Rows matching on CDR3 protein sequence are summarized as one entry with the most common DNA and genes. This sample comprises around 450,000 distinct CDR3 sequences, roughly a quarter of them detected only once. The biggest ten clones account for 0.75% to 0.9% of the sample. Sequenced input: blood, either unsorted or a sorted T cell fraction (not recorded which). The receptors were gathered from a male donor with ankylosing spondylitis.

The chain recombines TRBV5-1 with TRBJ1-4; no reliable D call. Between the trimmed V and J ends, which lost 4 bases and 3 bases, there was a span of 10 bases. CDR3 size: 14 residues. Germline V gives CDR1 SGHRS, CDR2 YFSETQ. The CDR3: CASSLGRPNEKLFF. CDR3 sequence (DNA): TGCGCCAGCAGCCTAGGACGGCCTAATGAAAAACTGTTTTTT.

In this sample, this clonotype turned up a few times. This chain uses TRBV15 with TRBJ2-7, with D hard to call. V shed 1 base and J shed 0 bases, with 13 bases lying between them. The CDR3 covers 16 residues. Per the germline V gene, CDR1 is LNHNV and CDR2 is YYDKDF (reference sequence). CDR3 DNA sequence: TGTGCCACCAGCAGAGGGCTGGGCGCTGACTCCTACGAGCAGTACTTC. It is translated as CATSRGLGADSYEQYF.

The V gene is TRBV6-1, the J gene TRBJ2-2; D not resolved. V lost 4 bases and J lost 7, with 7 bases in between. Germline values: CDR1 MNHNS, CDR2 SASEGT. The length of the CDR3 is 12 residues. The chain's CDR3 is CASSVVYGELFF. DNA for the CDR3: TGTGCCAGCAGTGTCGTATACGGGGAGCTGTTTTTT.

The table lists this clonotype with a few counts. The V gene is TRBV24-1, the J gene TRBJ2-3, with D possibly called TRBD1 or TRBD2 (5 bases each). V gave up 3 bases and J gave up 0 bases, with 15 bases separating them. The length of the CDR3 is 17 residues. Germline CDR1 and CDR2: KGHDR and SFDVKD. The CDR3 sequence: CATSDPGRGSSTDTQYF. In DNA form, the CDR3 reads TGTGCCACCAGTGATCCGGGAAGGGGCTCTAGCACAGATACGCAGTATTTT.

This sequence joins TRBV24-1 and TRBJ2-2, with 8 positions matching TRBD1. The CDR3 covers 16 residues. Germline V lookup: CDR1 KGHDR, CDR2 SFDVKD. Trimming at V came to 8 bases and at J to 3 bases, leaving 10 bases not matched to a gene. The CDR3 loop is CATTAGGTGYTGELFF. As DNA, the CDR3 is TGTGCCACCACCGCCGGAGGGACAGGATACACCGGGGAGCTGTTTTTT.

The chain combines TRBV7-2 with TRBJ2-1; D call uncertain. Germline V gene sequence: CDR1 SGHTA, CDR2 FQGNSA. Between the trimmed V and J ends, which lost 5 bases and 9 bases, there was a span of 11 bases. The CDR3 has 12 amino acids. The CDR3 protein is CASSAPGTEQFF. The DNA for the CDR3 is TGTGCCAGCAGCGCCCCGGGTACTGAGCAGTTCTTC.

This clonotype was found a few times. The CDR3 DNA reads as TGCGCCAGCAGCTTGGCCCAACTCCAAGAGACCCAGTACTTC. Translated, it gives CASSLAQLQETQYF. The chain recombines TRBV5-1 with TRBJ2-5; no clear D gene. The germline V and J ends were trimmed by 0 bases and 1 base, with 7 bases remaining between them. The CDR3 spans 14 residues. Germline V gives CDR1 SGHRS, CDR2 YFSETQ.

This clonotype was counted a few times. V gene TRBV20-1 combines with J gene TRBJ2-1, with 11 bases aligning to TRBD2. The V gene's germline CDR1 is DFQATT and CDR2 SNEGSKA (reference sequence). This CDR3 has 16 amino acids. V lost 2 bases and J lost 8; bases outside the gene matches: 11. CDR3: CSARSRLAGGRDEQFF. In DNA, the CDR3 is TGCAGTGCTAGAAGTCGGCTAGCGGGAGGAAGGGATGAGCAGTTCTTC.

The chain uses TRBV5-1 and TRBJ2-7; a weak D match, TRBD2 (6 bases). Trimming removed 0 bases at V and 6 bases at J, with 10 bases between. CDR1 and CDR2 from the germline V gene are SGHRS and YFSETQ. This CDR3 spans 13 amino acids. CDR3 sequence (DNA): TGCGCCAGCAGCTTGGGGCGGGGCGTCGAGCAGTACGTC. As protein: CASSLGRGVEQYV.

The gene calls are TRBV6-1 and TRBJ2-7; 10 bases agree with TRBD2. The CDR3 totals 16 residues. After removal of 1 base from V and 0 bases from J, the junction contained 3 bases not matched to a gene. CDR1 is MNHNS and CDR2 is SASEGT in the germline V gene. Here the CDR3 DNA reads TGTGCCAGCAGTGAAGTGACTAGCGGGTTCTCCTACGAGCAGTACTTC. It is translated as CASSEVTSGFSYEQYF.

This clonotype was counted between two and nine times. The chain employs TRBV5-1 and TRBJ2-2; no clear D gene. The CDR3 loop spans 15 amino acids. Looked up from germline, CDR1 is SGHRS and CDR2 is YFSETQ. Trimming cost V 2 bases and J 3 bases, with 11 bases left between them. The CDR3 reads CASSFSRSDTGELFF. In nucleotides, the CDR3 is TGCGCCAGCAGCTTTTCTAGATCAGACACCGGGGAGCTGTTTTTT.

The V and J genes are TRBV18 and TRBJ2-7, with 11 positions matching TRBD1. Trimming took 3 bases from V and 4 from J; bases not matched to a gene: 8. This CDR3 region has 16 residues. Germline CDR1 and CDR2: KGHSH and LQKENI. The CDR3 protein is CASSPPRTGGIYEQYF. The CDR3 bases are TGTGCCAGCTCACCCCCGAGGACAGGGGGCATATACGAGCAGTACTTC. Supplemented by reference TRBV18 and TRBJ2-7, the full variable domain reads NAGVMQNPRHLVRRRGQEARLRCSPMKGHSHVYWYRQLPEEGLKFMVYLQKENIIDESGMPKERFSAEFPKEGPSILRIQQVVRGDSAAYFCASSPPRTGGIYEQYFGPGTRLTVT.

This rearrangement joins TRBV20-1 to TRBJ2-7; possibly TRBD2 for D (6 bases). V was clipped by 6 bases and J by 6 bases, with 18 bases between them. Germline V CDR1 and CDR2: DFQATT, SNEGSKA (reference sequence). CDR3 size: 13 residues. CDR3 DNA: TGCAGTGCGGAGGGAGAGAGCGGCACCGAGCAGTACGTC. Translated: CSAEGESGTEQYV.

The count of this clonotype is one. This chain uses TRBV20-1 with TRBJ2-3, with 14 nucleotides matching TRBD2. CDR1 and CDR2 (germline): DFQATT, SNEGSKA (reference sequence). This CDR3 comprises 14 residues. The V segment lost 5 bases and the J segment 7 bases; nucleotides outside the gene matches: 5. CDR3 DNA: TGCAGTGCTGGGACTAGCGGGAGTGCGAATACGCAGTATTTT. This codes for CSAGTSGSANTQYF.

This clonotype has more than one count but fewer than ten. This rearrangement joins TRBV5-1 to TRBJ1-2; 9 nucleotides match TRBD1. Trimming removed 4 bases from V and 7 bases from J; junction bases left unmatched: 11. The CDR3 is 15 residues long. CDR1 is SGHRS and CDR2 is YFSETQ in the germline V gene. The CDR3 sequence: CASSRSRDRVAGYTF. CDR3 bases: TGCGCCAGCAGCCGAAGCCGGGACAGGGTTGCTGGCTACACCTTC.

The chain links TRBV7-9 to TRBJ2-3, with 13 bases matching TRBD2. V lost 5 bases to trimming and J lost 2 bases; unmatched junction nucleotides: 1. Germline assignment: CDR1 SEHNR and CDR2 FQNEAQ (reference sequence). CDR3 length equals 15 residues. The CDR3 region has the DNA TGTGCCAGCAGCGGACTAGCGGGGGCCACAGATACGCAGTATTTT. Amino acid sequence: CASSGLAGATDTQYF.

Written as DNA, the CDR3 is TGTGCCAGCAGCTCCCTTAGCGGGAGCACAGATACGCAGTATTTT. This codes for CASSSLSGSTDTQYF. This sequence joins TRBV11-3 and TRBJ2-3; 7 bases line up with TRBD2. The CDR3 loop spans 15 amino acids. The V gene end was trimmed by 4 bases and the J gene end by 0 bases; junction bases not matched to a gene: 4. Per the germline V gene, CDR1 is SGHNT and CDR2 is YENEEA.

This chain uses TRBV15 with TRBJ2-5; 12 bases match TRBD2. With 5 bases clipped from V and 5 bases from J, the junction kept 9 bases outside the gene matches. CDR1 is LNHNV and CDR2 is YYDKDF in the germline V gene (reference sequence). The CDR3 length is 16 residues. CDR3 nucleotide sequence: TGTGCCACCAGCTCCCCCCGGACTAGCGGGACGGAGACCCAGTACTTC. Residues: CATSSPRTSGTETQYF. Complete variable domain (other parts from reference TRBV15 and TRBJ2-5): DAMVIQNPRYQVTQFGKPVTLSCSQTLNHNVMYWYQQKSSQAPKLLFHYYDKDFNNEADTPDNFQSRRPNTSFCFLDIRSPGLGDTAMYLCATSSPRTSGTETQYFGPGTRLLVL.

This clonotype showed up just a few times. The chain carries TRBV3-1 and TRBJ1-6; TRBD1 matches 10 bases. Germline lookup yields CDR1 LGHDT and CDR2 YNNKEL (reference sequence). J lost 8 bases, V lost 4 bases, and 5 bases had no gene match. The CDR3 consists of 15 residues. The CDR3 reads CASSPYGQGDSPLHF. DNA for the CDR3: TGTGCCAGCAGCCCTTACGGACAGGGGGATTCACCCCTCCACTTT. Full variable domain (outside the CDR3, taken from reference TRBV3-1 and TRBJ1-6): DTAVSQTPKYLVTQMGNDKSIKCEQNLGHDTMYWYKQDSKKFLKIMFSYNNKELIINETVPNRFSPKSPDKAHLNLHINSLELGDSAVYFCASSPYGQGDSPLHFGNGTRLTVT.

This clonotype was detected ten times or more. The rearrangement uses TRBV5-1 and TRBJ1-1, with TRBD1 as a possible D gene (6 bases). The CDR3 runs to 16 residues. Between the trimmed V and J ends, which lost 3 bases and 2 bases, there was a span of 17 bases. Germline loops: CDR1 SGHRS, CDR2 YFSETQ. As DNA, the CDR3 is TGCGCCAGCAGCTCAAGAGGGGGGTCGACTAACACTGAAGCTTTCTTT. As protein: CASSSRGGSTNTEAFF.

The chain has TRBV3-1 and TRBJ2-3; tentative D call: TRBD1 (6 bases). The V end was cut by 0 bases, the J end by 2 bases, with 15 bases between. The CDR3 covers 17 residues. Germline V CDR1 and CDR2: LGHDT, YNNKEL (reference sequence). CDR3 in DNA: TGTGCCAGCAGCCAAGATCAGGCCAGGGGAAACACAGATACGCAGTATTTT. Amino acids: CASSQDQARGNTDTQYF.

This clonotype was detected only a few times. The chain has TRBV12-3 or TRBV12-4 and TRBJ1-1, with TRBD1 identical over 10 bases. CDR3 length: 15 residues. V lost 5 bases and J lost 10; bases outside the gene matches: 13. The CDR3 protein is CASSPLTGTGVVAFF. The CDR3 coding sequence is TGTGCCAGCAGTCCATTGACCGGGACAGGGGTGGTAGCTTTCTTT.

The V call is TRBV12-3 or TRBV12-4, the J call TRBJ1-2; 7 positions agree with TRBD1. Trimming took 5 bases from V and 4 from J; bases not matched to a gene: 16. The CDR3 has 17 residues. The CDR3 region is CASSRSNTRDSSYGYTF. Here the CDR3 DNA reads TGTGCCAGCAGTCGATCCAACACCCGGGACAGTTCCTATGGCTACACCTTC.

This clonotype appeared many times. This rearrangement joins TRBV3-1 to TRBJ2-2; D is perhaps TRBD1 (6 bases). Per germline, CDR1 LGHDT and CDR2 YNNKEL (reference sequence). This CDR3 has 16 amino acids. Trimming took 4 bases from V and 2 from J, leaving 14 bases between them. The CDR3 DNA reads TGTGCCAGCAGCCGGACAGTCACGCCAAACACCGGGGAGCTGTTTTTT. Translating it yields CASSRTVTPNTGELFF. Full variable domain (rest looked up from reference TRBV3-1 and TRBJ2-2): DTAVSQTPKYLVTQMGNDKSIKCEQNLGHDTMYWYKQDSKKFLKIMFSYNNKELIINETVPNRFSPKSPDKAHLNLHINSLELGDSAVYFCASSRTVTPNTGELFFGEGSRLTVL.

This clonotype was seen a handful of times. The chain carries TRBV18 and TRBJ2-1, with 9 bases matching TRBD1. CDR3 size: 14 residues. J lost 7 bases, V lost 3 bases, and 4 bases had no gene match. Germline V gene lookup returns CDR1 KGHSH and CDR2 LQKENI. The chain's CDR3 is CASSPGTGRNEQFF. In nucleotides, the CDR3 is TGTGCCAGCTCACCCGGGACAGGGCGGAATGAGCAGTTCTTC. Full variable domain (remainder filled in from reference TRBV18 and TRBJ2-1): NAGVMQNPRHLVRRRGQEARLRCSPMKGHSHVYWYRQLPEEGLKFMVYLQKENIIDESGMPKERFSAEFPKEGPSILRIQQVVRGDSAAYFCASSPGTGRNEQFFGPGTRLTVL.